A selection of T cell receptor beta chains follows, all from one sample in a study of type 1 regulatory T cells. TCRdb ran MiXCR on the reads and lists one entry per CDR3 protein. Of under 85,000 distinct CDR3 sequences listed, approximately 50% were seen once; the top ten hold roughly 2.2%. Their target antigens are unknown. Material: cultured non-Tr1 T cells, either the whole culture or a sorted T cell fraction (not recorded which). These receptors were obtained from a human donor in good health. Each CDR3 is given with its conserved first and last residue. The D gene is left open where the match is weak. Clone size is not always given. Where it is, it says once, few, many or a class for expanded clones.

J gene	D gene	V gene	clone size	CDR3 DNA	CDR3 protein
TRBJ2-3	TRBD2	TRBV4-2	once	TGTGCCAGCAGCCATAGCGGGGGGGCCGAGGATACGCAGTATTTT	CASSHSGGAEDTQYF
TRBJ1-1	TRBD1	TRBV15	.	TGTGCCACCAGCAGACCTCCGAACAGGGGGCACACTGAAGCTTTCTTT	CATSRPPNRGHTEAFF
TRBJ2-1	.	TRBV9	once	TGTGCCAGCAGCGTAGCAACTTCCGGGCTATTCTTC	CASSVATSGLFF
TRBJ2-1	.	TRBV24-1	few	TGTGCCACCAGTGAAGTCGGGCCCAATGAGCAGTTCTTC	CATSEVGPNEQFF
TRBJ1-4	TRBD1	TRBV27	.	TGTGTCAGCAGGCCGAGAAGGACAGGGGTTCGGGATGAAAAACTGTTTTTT	CVSRPRRTGVRDEKLFF
TRBJ1-1	TRBD1	TRBV13	few	TGTGCCAGCAGCTTAGAACAGGGGACTGAAGCTTTCTTT	CASSLEQGTEAFF
TRBJ2-5	.	TRBV11-2	.	TGTGCCAGCAGCTTAGGCCCCTCCTCGCGAGAGACCCAGTACTTC	CASSLGPSSRETQYF
TRBJ1-1	.	TRBV9	.	TGTGCCAGCAGGGGGTTGTATGGGGACACTGAAGCTTTCTTT	CASRGLYGDTEAFF
TRBJ2-5	.	TRBV15	.	TGTGCCACCAGCAGAGATCCCAGGGTGGAGACCCAGTACTTC	CATSRDPRVETQYF
TRBJ2-4	TRBD1	TRBV12-3/TRBV12-4	once	TGTGCCAGCAGACCTGGGACAGGGGGCTCCAAAAACATTCAGTACTTC	CASRPGTGGSKNIQYF
TRBJ2-3	TRBD2	TRBV20-1	few	TGCAGTGCAAGCCGACTAGCGGAGAGGTATACAGATACGCAGTATTTT	CSASRLAERYTDTQYF
TRBJ2-5	.	TRBV12-3/TRBV12-4	.	TGTGCCAGCAGGCTAGGGCGCGGGGTCAGGTTAGAGACCCAGTACTTC	CASRLGRGVRLETQYF
TRBJ1-4	.	TRBV12-3/TRBV12-4	few	TGTGCCAGCAGTTTAGCAGGAGGTGAAAAACTGTTTTTT	CASSLAGGEKLFF
TRBJ2-7	.	TRBV14	.	TGTGCCAGCAGCCAAGCAGGGGATTACAACTCCTACGAGCAGTACTTC	CASSQAGDYNSYEQYF
TRBJ1-1	.	TRBV28	.	TGTGCCAGCAGTCTGGGGGCCGGATCTGAAGCTTTCTTT	CASSLGAGSEAFF
TRBJ1-2	.	TRBV2	once	TGTGCCAGCAGTGAAGCGCTCAGGGCAGGGCGAGGCTACACCTTC	CASSEALRAGRGYTF